Listed here are 28 T cell receptor delta chains from one sample, sequenced in a study of gammadelta T cells in human blood. TCRdb reprocessed the RT-PCR reads using CATT. The sample shows 350 to 500 delta-chain clones, about 15% of them seen only once. Material for sequencing was non-Vgamma9Vdelta2 gamma-delta T cells from infant blood. These receptor sequences come from a human donor.

By frequency in the sample, this clone is large. Within the sample, other DNA sequences also encode this same CDR3. The rearrangement joins TRDV3 to TRDJ1, with D possibly matching TRDD2 (5 bases). V was shortened by 1 base and J by 0 bases, with 18 bases between the two germline ends. The length of the CDR3 is 16 residues. Germline V CDR1 and CDR2: TVYSNPD, GDNSRS (reference sequence). In DNA, the CDR3 is TGTGCCTTTACCACTTTACTGTTCCTGTACACCGATAAACTCATCTTT. As protein: CAFTTLLFLYTDKLIF.

Details on this clone: A far larger clone is just one base off, so this is likely a read error. The gene calls are TRDV1 and TRDJ1; 13 bases align to TRDD3. This CDR3 comprises 26 residues. The V gene's germline CDR1 is TSWWSYY and CDR2 QGS. CDR3 residues: CALGEFPKASTGGYGVIDEYTDILIF. The CDR3 bases are TGTGCTCTTGGGGAATTTCCTAAAGCGAGTACTGGGGGATACGGAGTGATTGATGAGTACACCGATATACTCATTTTT.

This clone ranks as large. The chain couples TRDV1 to TRDJ1, with 11 nucleotides matching TRDD3. Trimming took 1 base from V and 5 from J; bases not matched to a gene: 15. Germline values: CDR1 TSWWSYY, CDR2 QGS. The CDR3 covers 19 residues. CDR3 residues: CALGEPTAGRWGIRDKLIF. In DNA form, the CDR3 reads TGTGCTCTTGGGGAACCTACCGCGGGCCGTTGGGGGATACGTGATAAACTCATCTTT.

By share of the sample, this clone is medium-sized. The V gene is TRDV1, the J gene TRDJ4, with 12 bases that match TRDD3. V trimming: 4 bases; J trimming: 0 bases; junction bases outside the gene matches: 21. Germline V gene data show CDR1 as TSWWSYY and CDR2 as QGS. The CDR3 loop spans 21 amino acids. This CDR3 reads CALGASPTSYWGIPPARPLIF. CDR3 sequence (DNA): TGTGCTCTTGGGGCATCCCCGACCTCGTACTGGGGGATACCCCCCGCCAGACCCCTGATCTTT.

This clone is termed large. The rearrangement links TRDV1 to TRDJ1; 7 bases agree with TRDD2. This CDR3 is built from 21 residues. The V and J ends lost 0 bases and 7 bases, in that order; junction bases with no gene match: 26. Germline values: CDR1 TSWWSYY, CDR2 QGS. DNA for the CDR3: TGTGCTCTTGGGGAACTTGGTCATTCCTACCGATGGAGGGAGGATTCGATTAAACTCATCTTT. This sequence encodes CALGELGHSYRWREDSIKLIF.

Sample share makes this clone medium-sized. This specimen includes other DNA sequences encoding the same CDR3. The chain employs TRDV1 and TRDJ1, with 7 nucleotides matching TRDD3. The V and J ends lost 2 bases and 0 bases, in that order; junction bases with no gene match: 27. CDR3 length equals 23 residues. Per germline, CDR1 TSWWSYY and CDR2 QGS. In DNA form, the CDR3 reads TGTGCTCTTGGGGAATTGGCCCGTTTTCCCGTGGGGGAGGCCGATCCCTACACCGATAAACTCATCTTT. This gives the protein CALGELARFPVGEADPYTDKLIF.

Comments on this clone: The likely explanation is a read error, given a far larger clone one base away. The chain links TRDV1 to TRDJ1, with D possibly being TRDD3 (6 bases). Germline V CDR1 and CDR2: TSWWSYY, QGS. This CDR3 spans 16 amino acids. The CDR3 DNA reads TGTGCTCTTGGGTCTCAAACTGGGACCCCCACCGATAGACTCATCTTT. This gives the protein CALGSQTGTPTDRLIF.

This clone is termed large. The rearrangement joins TRDV1 to TRDJ2; 8 positions agree with TRDD3. The germline gives CDR1 TSWWSYY, CDR2 QGS. The CDR3 runs 19 residues. The V segment lost 0 bases and the J segment 0 bases; nucleotides outside the gene matches: 9. CDR3 nucleotide sequence: TGTGCTCTTGGGGAACTTCCCTCCTGGGGGACCGCTTTGACAGCACAACTCTTCTTT. Residues: CALGELPSWGTALTAQLFF.

A note on this clone: A far larger clone is off by one base, so a read error is likely. The sample carries other DNA sequences with the same CDR3. V usage is TRDV1 and J usage is TRDJ1, with 8 bases identical to TRDD3. J gave up 7 bases and V 9 bases, and 25 bases lay outside the gene matches. CDR1 and CDR2 from the germline V gene are TSWWSYY and QGS. This CDR3 region has 18 residues. This CDR3 is CALFFPAGRGGTGGKLIF. The CDR3 DNA reads as TGTGCTCTGTTTTTTCCCGCCGGACGCGGTGGTACTGGGGGTAAACTCATCTTT.

This clone is judged large. The chain combines TRDV1 with TRDJ3; 8 bases are shared with TRDD3. Germline V gene data show CDR1 as TSWWSYY and CDR2 as QGS. There are 24 residues in the CDR3. Losses at the gene ends were 0 bases for V and 0 bases for J; bases not matched to a gene: 19. The CDR3: CALGELSPPVLGGSSSWDTRQMFF. CDR3 nucleotide sequence: TGTGCTCTTGGGGAACTAAGTCCCCCCGTACTGGGGGGATCAAGCTCCTGGGACACCCGACAGATGTTTTTC.

By sample share, this clone is medium-sized. The chain has TRDV1 and TRDJ1, with TRDD2 as a possible D gene (5 bases). The CDR3 is 15 residues long. Trimming shortened V by 2 bases and J by 0 bases, and 10 bases separated the two germline ends. Germline loops: CDR1 TSWWSYY, CDR2 QGS. CDR3: CALGEAYHYTDKLIF. The CDR3 DNA follows: TGTGCTCTTGGGGAAGCCTACCATTACACCGATAAACTCATCTTT.

This clone is categorized as large. This same CDR3 is encoded by further DNA sequences in the sample. This chain connects TRDV1 to TRDJ1; D might be TRDD3 (10 bases). Germline CDR1 TSWWSYY, CDR2 QGS. Trimming left V 4 bases short and J 10 bases short, with 40 bases between. This CDR3 has 21 residues. The CDR3 DNA is TGTGCTCTTGGGGCGATCCCTTCCTACGGCCTGGGGGATAAAGTGGGGGGTAGACTCATCTTT. This sequence encodes CALGAIPSYGLGDKVGGRLIF.

As concerns this clone: The likely explanation is a read error, given a far larger clone one base away. The rearrangement joins TRDV1 to TRDJ1; 7 bases align to TRDD3. With 0 bases clipped from V and 2 bases from J, the junction kept 12 bases outside the gene matches. Germline lookup yields CDR1 TSWWSYY and CDR2 QGS. This CDR3 has 18 residues. In nucleotides, the CDR3 is TGTGCTCTTGGGGAACTAGTTTCTGAGGGATACTTGACCGATAAACTCATCTTT. Translation: CALGELVSEGYLTDKLIF.

In the case of this clone: A read error is the likely source, as a far larger clone sits one nucleotide away. The chain has TRDV1 and TRDJ1, with 8 bases identical to TRDD3. Germline V gives CDR1 TSWWSYY, CDR2 QGS. The CDR3 covers 18 residues. After removal of 3 bases from V and 0 bases from J, the junction contained 12 bases not matched to a gene. The CDR3 nucleotides are TGTGCTCTTGGGGATATCCCGATTAGTGGGGGATACACCGATAAACTCATCTTT. It specifies CALGDIPISGGYTDKLIF.

This clone was observed a handful of times. Just one base apart from a much larger clone, this may be a read error. The chain joins TRDV1 to TRDJ1; 7 bases match TRDD3. The CDR3 has 19 amino acids. V trimming: 1 base; J trimming: 5 bases; junction bases outside the gene matches: 19. Germline V lookup: CDR1 TSWWSYY, CDR2 QGS. Here the CDR3 DNA reads TGTGCTCTTGGGGAACCTACCGCGGGCCGTTGGAGGATACGTGATAAACTCATCTTT. Encoded protein: CALGEPTAGRWRIRDKLIF.

The sample holds a few counts of this clone. The TCRdb record carries a much larger clone's protein, which differs from this DNA's translation at residue 16; a read error is the likely cause, and the protein listed here is the DNA translation. This chain joins TRAV14/DV4 and TRDJ1; D call uncertain. Germline V lookup: CDR1 TSDPSYG, CDR2 QGSYDQQN (reference sequence). This CDR3 is 21 amino acids long. The CDR3 is CALSEVSAATLGPATQTKLIF. In nucleotides, the CDR3 is TGTGCTCTGAGTGAAGTGTCCGCGGCAACCTTGGGCCCCGCTACCCAAACCAAACTCATCTTT.

With respect to this clone: The likely explanation is a read error, given a far larger clone one base away. Other nucleotide sequences from this sample produce the same CDR3. V gene TRDV1 combines with J gene TRDJ1, with 9 bases fitting TRDD3. J was trimmed by 0 bases and V by 0 bases; bases with no gene match: 17. Per the germline V gene, CDR1 is TSWWSYY and CDR2 is QGS. The CDR3 runs to 21 residues. The DNA of the CDR3 is TGTGCTCTTGGGGAACTGGCCTCCCTTGGGGGATATGGCTGGTACACCGATAAACTCATCTTT. Amino acid sequence: CALGELASLGGYGWYTDKLIF.

Relative to its sample, this clone is large. At the DNA level, this CDR3 is encoded by other sequences in the same sample as well. The V gene is TRDV1, the J gene TRDJ1; 12 nucleotides match TRDD3. The CDR3 consists of 15 residues. V dropped 8 bases and J dropped 4; count of bases not matched to a gene: 8. The V gene's germline CDR1 is TSWWSYY and CDR2 QGS. The CDR3 DNA is TGTGCTCTTCCTGGGGGATACGCGGAGGGCGATAAACTCATCTTT. Translated, it gives CALPGGYAEGDKLIF.

This clone is termed medium-sized. V gene TRDV3 combines with J gene TRDJ1; D may be TRDD2 (8 bases). V lost 2 bases to trimming and J lost 1 base, with 32 bases between them. CDR1 is TVYSNPD, CDR2 GDNSRS, per germline (reference sequence). This CDR3 comprises 20 residues. CDR3 sequence: CAFGSASYRGIQGRTDKLIF. The CDR3 coding sequence is TGTGCCTTTGGGTCAGCTTCCTACAGAGGGATACAGGGGCGCACCGATAAACTCATCTTT.

By its share, this clone is medium-sized (0.01 to 0.1%). The rearrangement joins TRDV1 to TRDJ2; TRDD3 might be the D (6 bases). The CDR3 extends over 22 amino acids. Germline-derived CDR1 and CDR2 are TSWWSYY and QGS. V lost 0 bases to trimming and J lost 0 bases, with 26 bases between them. Here the CDR3 DNA reads TGTGCTCTTGGGGAACTGGGGGGAGGAAGTGAGGGATTCACCTCTTTGACAGCACAACTCTTCTTT. This gives the protein CALGELGGGSEGFTSLTAQLFF.

By sample fraction, this clone is large (0.1 to 1%). This chain uses TRDV1 with TRDJ1; 7 bases map to TRDD3. Germline V gives CDR1 TSWWSYY, CDR2 QGS. V shed 5 bases and J 0 bases; nucleotides not matched to a gene: 15. The length of the CDR3 is 18 residues. The CDR3 nucleotides are TGTGCTCTTGGGTCCCCTGGGCTGCTGGGGGGGCACACCGATAAACTCATCTTT. This encodes CALGSPGLLGGHTDKLIF.

This clone is large within its sample. The V and J genes are TRDV1 and TRDJ1, with D unclear. V was shortened by 0 bases and J by 0 bases, with 17 bases between the two germline ends. CDR1 and CDR2 (germline): TSWWSYY, QGS. The CDR3 sequence is 18 residues long. CDR3 sequence (DNA): TGTGCTCTTGGGGAACTTAGTCGGTTAAATTTCTACACCGATAAACTCATCTTT. It translates to CALGELSRLNFYTDKLIF.

Sample share makes this clone large. The chain couples TRDV1 to TRDJ1, with 13 bases aligning to TRDD3. The germline gives CDR1 TSWWSYY, CDR2 QGS. This CDR3 comprises 20 residues. The ends lost 4 bases at V and 3 bases at J; junction bases unmatched: 17. CDR3 coding DNA: TGTGCTCTTGGGGCCATCGACTGGGGGATACGCTTGAGCCGATCCGATAAACTCATCTTT. Protein sequence: CALGAIDWGIRLSRSDKLIF.

Regarding this clone: The protein held in TCRdb is that of a much larger clone and does not match this DNA's translation at residue 18, likely because of a read error; the protein shown is translated from the DNA. This chain connects TRDV1 to TRDJ1; perhaps TRDD3 as D (6 bases). The CDR3 has 20 amino acids. Per germline, CDR1 TSWWSYY and CDR2 QGS. This CDR3 reads CALGETISGHGYLPTDKFIF. Written as DNA, the CDR3 is TGTGCTCTTGGGGAAACGATCTCTGGGCATGGATACCTCCCTACCGATAAATTCATCTTT.

In its sample, this clone ranks as large. The gene calls are TRDV1 and TRDJ1, with D maybe TRDD2 (6 bases). CDR1 and CDR2 from the germline V gene are TSWWSYY and QGS. Trimming took off 1 base at V and 10 bases at J, with 16 bases between the two ends. The CDR3 runs 14 residues. The chain's CDR3 is CALGERSYQKSLIF. In DNA form, the CDR3 reads TGTGCTCTTGGGGAACGGTCCTACCAAAAGTCACTCATCTTT.

Concerning this clone itself: A far more abundant clone sits one base away, making this likely a read error. The same CDR3 arises from other DNA sequences in this sample as well. V and J are TRDV1 and TRDJ1, with TRDD3 matching 11 bases. Germline V gene sequence: CDR1 TSWWSYY, CDR2 QGS. Trimming at V came to 0 bases and at J to 5 bases, leaving 26 bases not matched to a gene. CDR3 length equals 23 residues. The CDR3: CALGELIPSYGYWGIESTDKLIF. The CDR3 DNA reads TGTGCTCTTGGGGAACTGATTCCTTCCTACGGGTACTGGGGGATAGAATCCACTGATAAACTCATCTTT.

To note about this clone: A read error is the likely source, as a far larger clone sits one nucleotide away. Additional DNA sequences in this sample encode the identical CDR3. The chain employs TRAV29/DV5 and TRDJ1; TRDD3 is a possible D gene (6 bases). Germline V gene sequence: CDR1 NSMFDY, CDR2 ISSIKDK. The CDR3 consists of 14 residues. CDR3 loop: CAASAQPGDSKLIF. CDR3 in DNA: TGTGCAGCAAGCGCGCAGCCGGGGGACTCTAAACTCATCTTC.

In this sample, this clone is large (0.1 to 1%). This specimen includes other DNA sequences encoding the same CDR3. The gene calls are TRDV1 and TRDJ1; TRDD3 matches 12 bases. CDR1 is TSWWSYY, CDR2 QGS, per germline. The J segment lost 3 bases and the V segment lost 2 bases, leaving 10 bases of the junction unmatched. The CDR3 covers 18 residues. The CDR3 is CALGEIVSLGDTSDKLIF. CDR3 coding DNA: TGTGCTCTTGGGGAAATTGTGTCACTGGGGGATACATCCGATAAACTCATCTTT.